Here is one T cell receptor (beta chain) with its context. The sample belongs to a study of T cell responses to AZD1222 COVID-19 vaccine. Trimming took off 2 bases at V and 9 bases at J, with 11 bases between the two ends. The germline V gene encodes CDR1 SGHTA and CDR2 FQGNSA. The CDR3 length is 13 residues. This table comes from immunoSEQ multiplex PCR, and its TCRdb copy is limited to in-frame clones, with some not included. The sample records over 95,000 clones, approximately 88% being singletons. This TCR was recovered from an adult in good health. The chain employs TRBV7-2 and TRBJ1-5; unclear D gene. This sample comprised peripheral blood, obtained on day 0 of AZD1222 vaccination. DNA of the CDR3: TGTGCCAGCAGCTTAAGTGCCCGGGGGCCCCAGCATTTT. It yields the protein CASSLSARGPQHF.